One sample yielded the 7 T cell receptor beta chains listed below, sequenced in a study of CD8 T cells in ankylosing spondylitis. TCRdb itself ran the 5' RACE reads through MiXCR, one entry per CDR3 protein. The sample consists of 250,000 or so distinct CDR3 sequences, about 24% of them appearing once. Sequencing used blood, either unsorted or a sorted T cell fraction (not recorded which). Receptors were obtained from a male donor with ankylosing spondylitis or in good health (not recorded which).

This clonotype was observed a handful of times. V and J are TRBV20-1 and TRBJ2-4, with D uncertain. V was pared by 0 bases and J by 0 bases, with 6 bases between. CDR1 is DFQATT and CDR2 is SNEGSKA in the germline V gene (reference sequence). The CDR3 consists of 14 residues. The DNA of the CDR3 is TGCAGTGCTAGAGATCAGGCAGCCAAAAACATTCAGTACTTC. Residues: CSARDQAAKNIQYF.

The table lists this clonotype with many counts. The chain combines TRBV10-3 with TRBJ1-5; D is possibly TRBD1 (5 bases). The CDR3 has 13 residues. V lost 8 bases and J lost 5, with 13 bases in between. Per the germline V gene, CDR1 is ENHRY and CDR2 is SYGVKD. In DNA form, the CDR3 reads TGTGCCATCGGGGACGCCGGGGATCAGCCCCAGCATTTT. Its protein is CAIGDAGDQPQHF.

As regards this clonotype: A much larger clone sits a single nucleotide away, making a read error possible. The J gene is TRBJ2-1, the V gene TRBV12-3 or TRBV12-4, with TRBD2 matching 7 bases. The trim removed 6 bases at V and 9 bases at J, leaving 8 bases unmatched. The CDR3 spans 13 residues. The CDR3 loop is CASRLGGTREQFF. CDR3 nucleotides: TGTGCCAGCAGATTGGGAGGGACTCGTGAGCAGTTCTTC.

There are a few counts of this clonotype. The chain links TRBV20-1 to TRBJ2-5; 14 nucleotides line up with TRBD2. Germline V CDR1 and CDR2: DFQATT, SNEGSKA (reference sequence). The J segment lost 10 bases and the V segment lost 5 bases, leaving 6 bases of the junction unmatched. The CDR3 is 13 amino acids. The CDR3 loop reads CSAHLTSGGDQYF. The CDR3, as DNA: TGCAGTGCTCATCTGACTAGCGGGGGGGACCAGTACTTC.

This clonotype came up many times. The rearrangement uses TRBV28 and TRBJ1-4; D gene unclear. CDR1 is MDHEN, CDR2 SYDVKM, per germline. The CDR3 covers 16 residues. V was trimmed by 1 base and J by 7 bases, leaving 16 bases between them. CDR3 coding DNA: TGTGCCAGCAGTTTATTGCGGTATACTGGTGGTGAAAAACTGTTTTTT. It specifies CASSLLRYTGGEKLFF.

This clonotype occurred many times. V is TRBV29-1 and J is TRBJ2-7; 14 bases are shared with TRBD2. CDR1 SQVTM and CDR2 ANQGSEA come from the germline V gene. This CDR3 has 14 amino acids. Losses at the gene ends were 6 bases for V and 1 base for J; bases not matched to a gene: 2. The CDR3 spells CSVGLAGGSYEQYF. The DNA of the CDR3 is TGCAGCGTCGGACTAGCGGGGGGTTCCTACGAGCAGTACTTC.

This clonotype has only a few counts. This chain uses TRBV7-9 with TRBJ2-5; a weak D match, TRBD2 (5 bases). The CDR3 has 17 residues. Germline-derived CDR1 and CDR2 are SEHNR and FQNEAQ (reference sequence). V shed 5 bases and J shed 2 bases, with 21 bases lying between them. CDR3 sequence: CASSRRLPSTQQETQYF. The DNA for the CDR3 is TGTGCCAGCAGCCGCCGACTACCCAGCACCCAGCAAGAGACCCAGTACTTC.